A single sample is the source of the 2 T cell receptor beta chains below, sequenced in a study of T cell repertoires in cytomegalovirus infection. TCRdb independently ran MiXCR on the reads; one entry per CDR3 protein. The sample yields roughly 860,000 distinct CDR3 sequences, over 25% seen once. These TCRs are of unknown antigen specificity. This specimen consisted of cultured CD8+ T cells from PBMCs, obtained from culture after CMV antigen stimulation. The receptors shown here come from a human donor in good health (CMV status not recorded). Some clones in this sample may be carry-over from other donors' samples.

The chain is built from TRBV6-1 and TRBJ2-1, with a possible D match to TRBD2 (6 bases). CDR1 and CDR2 (germline): MNHNS, SASEGT. Trimming took 6 bases from V and 10 from J, leaving 16 bases between them. CDR3 size: 13 residues. CDR3 residues: CASSPGGREEQFF. The CDR3, as DNA: TGTGCCAGCAGCCCTGGGGGGAGAGAGGAGCAGTTCTTC.

This clonotype has a handful of counts. The CDR3 is CASSLELSRNTEAFF. The CDR3 nucleotides read TGTGCCAGCAGCTTAGAGTTGTCCAGGAACACTGAAGCTTTCTTT. The V call is TRBV7-6, the J call TRBJ1-1; D remains unclear. The CDR3 runs to 15 residues. V was shortened by 1 base and J by 1 base, with 10 bases between the two germline ends. Germline V lookup: CDR1 SGHVS, CDR2 FNYEAQ.